Below, 25 T cell receptor beta chains from the same sample are listed, as sequenced in a study of OX40 agonist ivuxolimab in advanced cancers. Assay used: immunoSEQ multiplex PCR; TCRdb lists only in-frame clones, some missing. The table lists 90,000 or so clones, around 87% of them singletons. The sequencing here drew on CD4+ or CD8+ T cells sorted from blood, taken in a trial of the OX40 agonist ivuxolimab. All receptors derive from an adult with an advanced solid tumor such as melanoma, head and neck, liver or kidney cancer.

About this clone: The germline gene is not matched at one end of the junction; a read error may be the cause. Other nucleotide sequences in the sample specify the same CDR3. The CDR3 nucleotides read TGTGCTTGGAGTGACCATACCCTAGCGGTCCAAGAGACCCAGTACTTC. This translates into CAWSDHTLAVQETQYF. The rearrangement uses TRBV30 and TRBJ2-5; 7 bases fit TRBD2. This CDR3 has 16 residues. From germline, CDR1 is GTSNPN and CDR2 SVGIG (reference sequence).

V is TRBV29-1 and J is TRBJ1-5; TRBD1 matches 7 bases. CDR3 length equals 13 residues. The J segment lost 4 bases and the V segment lost 8 bases, leaving 8 bases of the junction unmatched. Germline CDR1 is SQVTM and CDR2 is ANQGSEA. CDR3 sequence reads: CSTGTAANQPQHF. CDR3 nucleotides: TGCAGCACAGGGACAGCCGCTAATCAGCCCCAGCATTTT.

The chain carries TRBV29-1 and TRBJ2-5; TRBD2 is a possible D gene (6 bases). Germline lookup yields CDR1 SQVTM and CDR2 ANQGSEA. This CDR3 contains 12 residues. Trimming took 6 bases from V and 4 from J, leaving 12 bases between them. The CDR3 loop is CSVVEGGETQYF. CDR3 nucleotides: TGCAGCGTCGTGGAGGGAGGAGAGACCCAGTACTTC.

The chain carries TRBV5-1 and TRBJ2-3; D perhaps matches TRBD2 (8 bases). V lost 0 bases to trimming and J lost 3 bases, with 20 bases between them. The CDR3 extends over 18 amino acids. Germline CDR1 SGHRS, CDR2 YFSETQ. The CDR3 bases are TGCGCCAGCAGCTTGGGGAGACTAGCGCTCAGGGGGACAGATACGCAGTATTTT. Protein: CASSLGRLALRGTDTQYF. The full variable domain, its missing parts supplied by reference TRBV5-1 and TRBJ2-3, is KAGVTQTPRYLIKTRGQQVTLSCSPISGHRSVSWYQQTPGQGLQFLFEYFSETQRNKGNFPGRFSGRQFSNSRSEMNVSTLELGDSALYLCASSLGRLALRGTDTQYFGPGTRLTVL.

This chain links TRBV7-2 with TRBJ2-2, with 8 bases identical to TRBD2. CDR3 length: 17 amino acids. The germline gives CDR1 SGHTA, CDR2 FQGNSA. After removal of 5 bases from V and 2 bases from J, the junction contained 10 bases not matched to a gene. CDR3 residues: CASSAMTSAINTGELFF. The CDR3 nucleotides are TGTGCCAGCAGCGCGATGACTAGCGCGATAAACACCGGGGAGCTGTTTTTT.

The V call is TRBV5-1, the J call TRBJ2-3; 9 nucleotides agree with TRBD2. Per the germline V gene, CDR1 is SGHRS and CDR2 is YFSETQ. V dropped 0 bases and J dropped 2; count of bases not matched to a gene: 4. This CDR3 spans 16 amino acids. This chain's CDR3 is CASSLDSGGTTDTQYF. The CDR3, as DNA: TGCGCCAGCAGCTTGGATAGCGGGGGAACCACAGATACGCAGTATTTT.

The CDR3 bases are TGTGCCAGCAGCTTAGACAGGGTTAGCAATCAGCCCCAGCATTTT. Amino acid sequence: CASSLDRVSNQPQHF. The genes are TRBV7-2 and TRBJ1-5, with a possible D match to TRBD1 (6 bases). Germline CDR1 and CDR2: SGHTA and FQGNSA. The CDR3 has 15 amino acids. Trimming took off 1 base at V and 0 bases at J, with 7 bases between the two ends.

The chain has TRBV19 and TRBJ1-4; D is uncertain. The V end was cut by 3 bases, the J end by 3 bases, with 26 bases between. Germline assignment: CDR1 LNHDA and CDR2 SQIVND (reference sequence). The CDR3 is made up of 20 amino acids. In DNA form, the CDR3 reads TGTGCCAGTAGTATTCGATCGAGGTTCGGGGTACGACCAGCTAATGAAAAACTGTTTTTT. Amino acids: CASSIRSRFGVRPANEKLFF.

The V and J genes are TRBV7-6 and TRBJ2-1, with D possibly TRBD2 on 7 matching bases. This CDR3 has 16 amino acids. Germline CDR1 is SGHVS and CDR2 is FNYEAQ. Trimming took off 3 bases at V and 7 bases at J, with 19 bases between the two ends. The CDR3 DNA is TGTGCCAGCAGCTTTGGAGGGAGGGCCCAGGGGAATGAGCAGTTCTTC. This translates into CASSFGGRAQGNEQFF.

The V gene is TRBV27, the J gene TRBJ2-2; weak D call: TRBD1 (6 bases). Germline values: CDR1 MNHEY, CDR2 SMNVEV (reference sequence). This CDR3 is built from 14 residues. Trimming left V 4 bases short and J 5 bases short, with 11 bases between. The CDR3 loop reads CASSWTVRTGELFF. In DNA, the CDR3 is TGTGCCAGCAGTTGGACAGTGAGGACCGGGGAGCTGTTTTTT.

Only one count was recorded for this clone. The CDR3 DNA reads as TGTGCCAGCAGCTGGGGGAGCGGGAGGTATTCCTACAATGAGCAGTTCTTC. It is translated as CASSWGSGRYSYNEQFF. The J gene is TRBJ2-1, the V gene TRBV28, with 9 positions matching TRBD2. In germline, CDR1 is MDHEN, CDR2 SYDVKM. This CDR3 contains 17 residues. The junction had 10 bases not matched to a gene; V was cut back by 6 bases and J by 1 base. Together with reference TRBV28 and TRBJ2-1, the CDR3 gives the full variable domain: DVKVTQSSRYLVKRTGEKVFLECVQDMDHENMFWYRQDPGLGLRLIYFSYDVKMKEKGDIPEGYSVSREKKERFSLILESASTNQTSMYLCASSWGSGRYSYNEQFFGPGTRLTVL.

Concerning this clone itself: Germline and junction disagree at one end, which may indicate a read error. The sample carries other DNA sequences with the same CDR3. V and J are TRBV27 and TRBJ2-2; D perhaps matches TRBD2 (6 bases). Germline V gene sequence: CDR1 MNHEY, CDR2 SMNVEV (reference sequence). The CDR3 sequence is 15 residues long. CDR3 DNA sequence: TGTGCCAGCAGCCCGGGACTGGTGTACACCGGGGAACTGTTTTTT. Protein product: CASSPGLVYTGELFF.

The V and J genes are TRBV7-2 and TRBJ1-4; TRBD1 matches 7 bases. Germline-derived CDR1 and CDR2 are SGHTA and FQGNSA. V gave up 1 base and J gave up 6 bases; unmatched junction bases: 5. The CDR3 runs 15 residues. The CDR3 loop is CASSLGNRGYEKLFF. The CDR3 nucleotides read TGTGCCAGCAGCTTAGGCAACAGGGGATATGAAAAACTGTTTTTT.

This chain's CDR3 is CASSFASGSRDTQYF. CDR3 DNA: TGTGCCAGCAGCTTCGCTAGCGGGAGTCGAGATACGCAGTATTTT. The chain recombines TRBV11-3 with TRBJ2-3, with 10 nucleotides matching TRBD2. Per germline, CDR1 SGHNT and CDR2 YENEEA. The length of the CDR3 is 15 residues. V gave up 3 bases and J gave up 5 bases; unmatched junction bases: 5.

V gene TRBV29-1 combines with J gene TRBJ1-4; D is ambiguous. The V gene's germline CDR1 is SQVTM and CDR2 ANQGSEA. The V end was cut by 6 bases, the J end by 10 bases, with 15 bases between. This CDR3 has 12 amino acids. CDR3 bases: TGCAGCGTCCAGAGCGCCGGGTTAAAACTGTTTTTT. Translation: CSVQSAGLKLFF.

The gene calls are TRBV29-1 and TRBJ1-1, with a weak D call TRBD1 (5 bases). Germline CDR1 SQVTM, CDR2 ANQGSEA. Trimming stripped 4 bases from V and 4 bases from J, with 16 bases between. CDR3 size: 14 residues. The CDR3 DNA reads TGCAGCGTTGTAGATCATGGGGCTGGCACTGAAGCTTTCTTT. Amino acids: CSVVDHGAGTEAFF.

V and J are TRBV28 and TRBJ1-5; no clear D. Trimming removed 8 bases at V and 9 bases at J, with 20 bases between. This CDR3 has 14 amino acids. Germline CDR1 MDHEN, CDR2 SYDVKM. CDR3 DNA sequence: TGTGCCAGCGGTTCCCCGGATGGTTTTGGGCCCCAGCATTTT. Amino acid sequence: CASGSPDGFGPQHF.

The genes are TRBV5-1 and TRBJ1-4; D is perhaps TRBD1 (5 bases). CDR3 length equals 14 residues. Germline V lookup: CDR1 SGHRS, CDR2 YFSETQ. V shed 4 bases and J shed 7 bases, with 14 bases lying between them. This chain's CDR3 is CASSPGAGPEKLFF. The DNA for the CDR3 is TGCGCCAGCAGCCCTGGCGCGGGGCCTGAAAAACTGTTTTTT.

The chain combines TRBV11-3 with TRBJ2-3; D call uncertain. V lost 3 bases to trimming and J lost 2 bases, with 0 bases between them. CDR3 size: 11 residues. Germline CDR1 is SGHNT and CDR2 is YENEEA. CDR3 DNA sequence: TGTGCCAGCAGCTTCACAGATACGCAGTATTTT. As protein: CASSFTDTQYF.

The chain recombines TRBV18 with TRBJ2-1; 9 bases are shared with TRBD1. The V segment lost 3 bases and the J segment 8 bases; nucleotides outside the gene matches: 14. CDR3 length equals 17 residues. CDR1 KGHSH and CDR2 LQKENI come from the germline V gene. DNA of the CDR3: TGTGCCAGCTCACCTGCCATATCGGGACAGGGTAGAGATGAGCAGTTCTTC. Translated: CASSPAISGQGRDEQFF.

This clone was detected once. J is TRBJ2-7 and V is TRBV15; TRBD1 aligns across 11 bases. The trim removed 5 bases at V and 2 bases at J, leaving 8 bases unmatched. Germline assignment: CDR1 LNHNV and CDR2 YYDKDF (reference sequence). CDR3 length: 16 residues. This chain's CDR3 is CATSPRGGQGAYEQYF. As DNA, the CDR3 is TGTGCCACCAGCCCCCGGGGGGGACAGGGGGCCTACGAGCAGTACTTC. Full variable domain (outside the CDR3, taken from reference TRBV15 and TRBJ2-7): DAMVIQNPRYQVTQFGKPVTLSCSQTLNHNVMYWYQQKSSQAPKLLFHYYDKDFNNEADTPDNFQSRRPNTSFCFLDIRSPGLGDTAMYLCATSPRGGQGAYEQYFGPGTRLTVT.

The rearrangement uses TRBV7-2 and TRBJ2-5; D not resolved. The CDR3 length is 13 residues. Germline V gene lookup returns CDR1 SGHTA and CDR2 FQGNSA. Trimming took off 3 bases at V and 2 bases at J, with 7 bases between the two ends. CDR3 nucleotides: TGTGCCAGCAGCTTTTGGGCTCAAGAGACCCAGTACTTC. Translated: CASSFWAQETQYF. The full variable domain, with the rest looked up from reference TRBV7-2 and TRBJ2-5, is GAGVSQSPSNKVTEKGKDVELRCDPISGHTALYWYRQSLGQGLEFLIYFQGNSAPDKSGLPSDRFSAERTGGSVSTLTIQRTQQEDSAVYLCASSFWAQETQYFGPGTRLLVL.

The gene calls are TRBV5-4 and TRBJ2-5; possibly TRBD2 for D (5 bases). Germline V gives CDR1 SGHNT, CDR2 YYREEE (reference sequence). V lost 4 bases and J 3 bases, leaving 13 bases between the germline ends. The CDR3 has 14 amino acids. The CDR3 coding sequence is TGTGCCAGCAGCCCGGACGCAGCGGAAGAGACCCAGTACTTC. Amino acid sequence: CASSPDAAEETQYF.

This clone is a singleton in its sample. The V and J genes are TRBV19 and TRBJ2-2; weak D call: TRBD2 (7 bases). CDR1 and CDR2 from the germline V gene are LNHDA and SQIVND (reference sequence). The length of the CDR3 is 14 residues. Trimming took 8 bases from V and 5 from J, leaving 15 bases between them. CDR3 DNA: TGTGCCAGTGGGGGGGACATTTGGACCGGGGAGCTGTTTTTT. Translated: CASGGDIWTGELFF.

The J gene is TRBJ2-1, the V gene TRBV18; 8 bases are a match to TRBD2. The CDR3 has 16 residues. Germline-derived CDR1 and CDR2 are KGHSH and LQKENI. V trimming: 5 bases; J trimming: 6 bases; junction bases outside the gene matches: 12. The CDR3 DNA is TGTGCCAGCTCAGGTGAGGGACTAGTATCTGGCAATGAGCAGTTCTTC. Translated, it gives CASSGEGLVSGNEQFF.